The 19 T cell receptor beta chains given below trace back to one sample, sequenced in a study of OX40 agonist ivuxolimab in advanced cancers. Sequencing used immunoSEQ multiplex PCR; TCRdb keeps in-frame clones, though not all of them. The sample records around 76,000 clones, 70% to 85% being singletons. Sequences were derived from CD4+ or CD8+ T cells sorted from blood, sampled in a trial of the OX40 agonist ivuxolimab. All receptors come from an adult with an advanced solid tumor such as melanoma, head and neck, liver or kidney cancer.

The genes are TRBV2 and TRBJ2-7; D is unclear. The CDR3 totals 12 residues. Trimming cost V 6 bases and J 3 bases, with 9 bases left between them. The V gene's germline CDR1 is SNHLY and CDR2 FYNNEI. CDR3 in amino acids: CASRRQDYEQYF. CDR3 nucleotides: TGTGCCAGCAGGAGGCAGGACTACGAGCAGTACTTC.

The chain is built from TRBV5-1 and TRBJ1-1, with D maybe TRBD1 (5 bases). CDR3 length equals 15 residues. CDR1 and CDR2 from the germline V gene are SGHRS and YFSETQ. V was cut by 0 bases and J by 5 bases, with 14 bases left in between. Written as DNA, the CDR3 is TGCGCCAGCAGCTTGGTAGGGACGATAGGAACTGAAGCTTTCTTT. Amino acid sequence: CASSLVGTIGTEAFF.

CDR3 nucleotide sequence: TGTGCCAGCAGTCTAATCTACGAGCAGTACTTC. Translation gives CASSLIYEQYF. This chain joins TRBV6-1 and TRBJ2-7; no clear D. CDR1 is MNHNS and CDR2 is SASEGT in the germline V gene. CDR3 length: 11 amino acids. V shed 5 bases and J shed 3 bases, with 5 bases lying between them.

This clone is a singleton in its sample. The rearrangement joins TRBV18 to TRBJ1-1, with 8 positions matching TRBD1. This CDR3 spans 14 amino acids. Trimming at V came to 4 bases and at J to 0 bases, leaving 1 base not matched to a gene. Germline V lookup: CDR1 KGHSH, CDR2 LQKENI. CDR3 sequence reads: CASSLTGVNTEAFF. CDR3 nucleotide sequence: TGTGCCAGCTCACTGACAGGGGTGAACACTGAAGCTTTCTTT.

The gene calls are TRBV18 and TRBJ1-1, with D possibly being TRBD1 (6 bases). The length of the CDR3 is 14 residues. V lost 2 bases and J lost 5, with 12 bases in between. CDR1 is KGHSH and CDR2 is LQKENI in the germline V gene. The CDR3 loop is CASSPRGGRTEAFF. CDR3 bases: TGTGCCAGCTCACCAAGAGGGGGAAGAACTGAAGCTTTCTTT.

This clone was found once. The J gene is TRBJ2-5, the V gene TRBV6-6, with 9 bases fitting TRBD1. The CDR3 has 16 amino acids. The V gene end was trimmed by 3 bases and the J gene end by 3 bases; junction bases not matched to a gene: 8. In germline, CDR1 is MNHNY, CDR2 SVGAGI (reference sequence). CDR3 sequence (DNA): TGTGCCAGCAGTTATCGGACAGGGGCGGGTAAAGAGACCCAGTACTTC. Its protein product is CASSYRTGAGKETQYF.

The genes are TRBV5-1 and TRBJ2-5, with TRBD1 matching 7 bases. The CDR3 loop spans 14 amino acids. Unmatched junction bases numbered 6, after V lost 5 bases and J lost 2 bases. CDR1 SGHRS and CDR2 YFSETQ come from the germline V gene. The CDR3 sequence: CASRLGTAQETQYF. CDR3 DNA sequence: TGCGCCAGCAGACTCGGGACAGCTCAAGAGACCCAGTACTTC.

The chain joins TRBV9 to TRBJ1-2; maybe TRBD1 (5 bases). CDR3 length equals 15 residues. Trimming cost V 0 bases and J 5 bases, with 14 bases left between them. Germline V gene data show CDR1 as SGDLS and CDR2 as YYNGEE. The CDR3 DNA reads TGTGCCAGCAGCGTAGATGGTTCGGGGGAATATGGCTACACCTTC. Translated: CASSVDGSGEYGYTF.

The CDR3 here is CASIGQGRTYNSNQPQHF. The CDR3 DNA reads TGTGCCAGTATCGGGCAGGGACGAACTTATAATAGCAATCAGCCCCAGCATTTT. The J gene is TRBJ1-5, the V gene TRBV19; D is possibly TRBD1 (5 bases). The CDR3 runs to 18 residues. V lost 7 bases to trimming and J lost 0 bases, with 22 bases between them. The germline gives CDR1 LNHDA, CDR2 SQIVND (reference sequence).

CDR3 residues: CASSQYQETQYF. CDR3 DNA sequence: TGTGCCAGCAGTCAGTACCAAGAGACCCAGTACTTC. The V gene is TRBV2, the J gene TRBJ2-5; D remains ambiguous. The CDR3 is 12 residues long. Trimming cost V 5 bases and J 0 bases, with 4 bases left between them. CDR1 SNHLY and CDR2 FYNNEI come from the germline V gene.

Written as DNA, the CDR3 is TGTGCCAGCAGCTTCCCAGCAAACTATGGCTACACCTTC. It is translated as CASSFPANYGYTF. The V call is TRBV7-2, the J call TRBJ1-2; no firm D call. CDR1 is SGHTA and CDR2 is FQGNSA in the germline V gene. The CDR3 length is 13 residues. V was cut by 3 bases and J by 2 bases, with 7 bases left in between.

The chain carries TRBV19 and TRBJ1-2, with D possibly matching TRBD1 (5 bases). In germline, CDR1 is LNHDA, CDR2 SQIVND (reference sequence). This CDR3 has 13 residues. Trimming took off 7 bases at V and 4 bases at J, with 13 bases between the two ends. This chain's CDR3 is CASNPGTVYGYTF. The DNA for the CDR3 is TGTGCCAGTAACCCCGGGACGGTCTATGGCTACACCTTC.

This sequence joins TRBV2 and TRBJ1-1; D is ambiguous. CDR1 SNHLY and CDR2 FYNNEI come from the germline V gene. Trimming pared 5 bases from V and 2 bases from J, leaving 12 bases between. This CDR3 comprises 14 residues. CDR3 nucleotides: TGTGCCAGCAGTATCCGGACGGGAAACACTGAAGCTTTCTTT. As protein: CASSIRTGNTEAFF.

The gene calls are TRBV5-1 and TRBJ2-3; 7 bases map to TRBD1. Germline V gives CDR1 SGHRS, CDR2 YFSETQ. Germline trimming cut 3 bases from V and 0 bases from J; bases unmatched to any gene: 1. CDR3 size: 14 residues. CDR3 sequence: CASSSQGSTDTQYF. CDR3 nucleotide sequence: TGCGCCAGCAGCTCACAGGGGAGCACAGATACGCAGTATTTT.

The chain uses TRBV7-3 and TRBJ2-7; D remains unclear. Deletions cut 0 bases from V and 4 bases from J, with 4 bases between. This CDR3 has 12 amino acids. Per germline, CDR1 SGHTA and CDR2 FQGTGA. DNA of the CDR3: TGTGCCAGCAGCTTAACAGGGTACGAGCAGTACTTC. Translation: CASSLTGYEQYF.

The chain carries TRBV19 and TRBJ1-2; possible D gene TRBD1, 6 bases. The V gene's germline CDR1 is LNHDA and CDR2 SQIVND (reference sequence). Trimming cost V 4 bases and J 0 bases, with 15 bases left between them. The CDR3 extends over 16 amino acids. The CDR3 nucleotides are TGTGCCAGTAGTAAGGTCAGGGGCGAAACTAACTATGGCTACACCTTC. Translated: CASSKVRGETNYGYTF.

The chain combines TRBV7-9 with TRBJ1-4; a possible D gene is TRBD1 (5 bases). Deletions cut 4 bases from V and 7 bases from J, with 13 bases between. Germline values: CDR1 SEHNR, CDR2 FQNEAQ (reference sequence). The CDR3 length is 14 residues. The DNA of the CDR3 is TGTGCCAGCAGCTCTCAGGGTGGGTCTGAAAAACTGTTTTTT. Translating it yields CASSSQGGSEKLFF.

This chain connects TRBV18 to TRBJ2-3, with D perhaps TRBD1 (6 bases). V gave up 6 bases and J gave up 0 bases, with 10 bases separating them. This CDR3 spans 14 amino acids. Germline V lookup: CDR1 KGHSH, CDR2 LQKENI. In DNA, the CDR3 is TGTGCCAGCTCCGGGACAAGTAGCACAGATACGCAGTATTTT. It codes for CASSGTSSTDTQYF.

The chain joins TRBV6-5 to TRBJ1-4; D ambiguous. The CDR3 has 13 residues. The germline gives CDR1 MNHEY, CDR2 SVGAGI. V lost 5 bases, J lost 7 bases, and 11 bases lay in between. DNA for the CDR3: TGTGCCAGCAGTGAAGGTCCCCTTGAAAAACTGTTTTTT. This gives the protein CASSEGPLEKLFF.